Following are 21 T cell receptor beta chains from one sample sequenced in a study of blood T cells in healthy people across ages. PCR was performed a second time for roughly 7 to 12 cycles using a sample-barcoded 5' primer and a J-beta primer mix. From the 5' RACE reads, TCRdb called clonotypes with MiXCR, one entry per CDR3 protein. The profile shows 1 million or so distinct CDR3 sequences, roughly 24% of them singletons. These data were also filed under a second study, of T cells of mothers and their children.

The material sequenced was blood. The receptors originated from a girl aged 2-15 years in good health.

This clonotype showed up just once. CDR3 loop: CSARERLAGSNNEQFF. DNA for the CDR3: TGCAGTGCTAGGGAAAGACTGGCGGGGTCTAACAATGAGCAGTTCTTC. This chain links TRBV20-1 with TRBJ2-1; possibly TRBD2 for D (6 bases). This CDR3 region has 16 residues. V gave up 3 bases and J gave up 5 bases, with 20 bases separating them. From germline, CDR1 is DFQATT and CDR2 SNEGSKA (reference sequence).

This clonotype was detected only a few times. V is TRBV7-2 and J is TRBJ1-2; a weak D match, TRBD1 (6 bases). Germline loops: CDR1 SGHTA, CDR2 FQGNSA. The CDR3 is 14 amino acids. Trimming removed 5 bases from V and 8 bases from J, with 18 bases in between. CDR3 in DNA: TGTGCCAGCAGCCCGAGGGGGTCTGATAGGGGCTACACCTTC. Translated, it gives CASSPRGSDRGYTF.

This clonotype showed up many times. The gene calls are TRBV2 and TRBJ2-5; D gene ambiguous. CDR1 SNHLY and CDR2 FYNNEI come from the germline V gene. Trimming took 0 bases from V and 7 from J, leaving 9 bases between them. The CDR3 sequence is 13 residues long. The CDR3: CASSEASVGTQYF. The CDR3 DNA follows: TGTGCCAGCAGTGAAGCTTCAGTGGGGACCCAGTACTTC.

The rearrangement joins TRBV4-2 to TRBJ2-1; D possibly corresponds to TRBD2 (6 bases). V lost 4 bases to trimming and J lost 8 bases, with 12 bases between them. Per germline, CDR1 LGHNA and CDR2 YNFKEQ. The CDR3 covers 13 residues. The DNA for the CDR3 is TGTGCCAGCAGCCCCGAAGCGGGCTATGAGCAGTTCTTC. Translated, it gives CASSPEAGYEQFF.

The V call is TRBV6-1, the J call TRBJ2-5; D gene unclear. The DNA end is a closer match to TRBJ2-7, so the J assignment may be wrong. Germline loops: CDR1 MNHNS, CDR2 SASEGT. The CDR3 is 14 residues long. CDR3 protein: CASRRVEGLGEQYF. CDR3 sequence (DNA): TGTGCCAGCCGTCGTGTAGAAGGTTTGGGCGAGCAGTACTTC.

This rearrangement joins TRBV6-1 to TRBJ2-6; 9 positions match TRBD1. Unmatched junction bases numbered 7, after V lost 9 bases and J lost 1 base. CDR3 length: 16 residues. The V gene's germline CDR1 is MNHNS and CDR2 SASEGT. CDR3 region: CARGQGTSSGANVLTF. CDR3 DNA: TGTGCCAGAGGACAGGGGACGTCGTCTGGGGCCAACGTCCTGACTTTC.

Worth noting for this clonotype: At one end, the junction sequence differs from germline, possibly due to a read error. The chain joins TRBV7-8 to TRBJ1-1, with TRBD1 matching 8 bases. The germline V gene has CDR1 SGHVS and CDR2 FQNEAQ. This CDR3 contains 14 residues. The CDR3 DNA follows: TGTGCCAGCAGCTACCCGGGACAGGACACTGAAGCTCTCTTT. It yields the protein CASSYPGQDTEALF.

This clonotype has just a few counts. The chain is built from TRBV27 and TRBJ1-5; 7 bases fit TRBD1. The CDR3 length is 14 residues. J was trimmed by 4 bases and V by 6 bases; bases with no gene match: 6. Germline V gene lookup returns CDR1 MNHEY and CDR2 SMNVEV (reference sequence). The CDR3 bases are TGTGCCAGCAGACCCGGGACAGTTAATCAGCCCCAGCATTTT. Translating gives CASRPGTVNQPQHF.

The sample holds one count of this clonotype. CDR3 protein: CASSQDRAAGRAYGYTF. CDR3 sequence (DNA): TGTGCCAGCAGCCAAGATCGAGCGGCAGGGAGAGCCTATGGCTACACCTTC. The rearrangement links TRBV3-1 to TRBJ1-2; D possibly corresponds to TRBD1 (5 bases). The CDR3 extends over 17 amino acids. Deletions cut 0 bases from V and 4 bases from J, with 18 bases between. Germline CDR1 LGHDT, CDR2 YNNKEL (reference sequence).

DNA of the CDR3: TGTGCCTGCCGACAGGGGGGCGCGGAGACCCAGTACTTC. It is translated as CACRQGGAETQYF. V and J are TRBV6-5 and TRBJ2-5, with TRBD1 identical over 9 bases. V shed 11 bases, J shed 5 bases, and the junction held 9 bases outside the gene matches. This CDR3 has 13 amino acids. Germline lookup yields CDR1 MNHEY and CDR2 SVGAGI.

The rearrangement links TRBV7-8 to TRBJ2-7, with unresolved D. V was trimmed by 1 base and J by 6 bases, leaving 16 bases between them. The CDR3 has 15 amino acids. Germline values: CDR1 SGHVS, CDR2 FQNEAQ. CDR3 protein: CASSLGYVTGGEQYF. CDR3 DNA sequence: TGTGCCAGCAGCTTAGGATATGTGACTGGCGGCGAGCAGTACTTC. The entire variable domain, with the rest obtained from reference TRBV7-8 and TRBJ2-7, is as follows: GAGVSQSPRYKVAKRGQDVALRCDPISGHVSLFWYQQALGQGPEFLTYFQNEAQLDKSGLPSDRFFAERPEGSVSTLKIQRTQQEDSAVYLCASSLGYVTGGEQYFGPGTRLTVT.

The chain links TRBV15 to TRBJ2-5; D is undetermined. This CDR3 is 11 amino acids long. V gave up 5 bases and J gave up 2 bases, with 3 bases separating them. Germline CDR1 and CDR2: LNHNV and YYDKDF (reference sequence). The CDR3 DNA reads TGTGCCACCAGCTTTCAAGAGACCCAGTACTTC. It translates to CATSFQETQYF.

The sample holds a few counts of this clonotype. The chain combines TRBV27 with TRBJ1-4; D remains unclear. The CDR3 spans 15 residues. The germline gives CDR1 MNHEY, CDR2 SMNVEV (reference sequence). V lost 5 bases and J 10 bases, leaving 20 bases between the germline ends. CDR3 region: CASSPSGPQSGKLFF. In DNA, the CDR3 is TGTGCCAGCAGTCCCTCCGGGCCCCAGTCCGGAAAACTGTTTTTT.

The chain links TRBV12-3 or TRBV12-4 to TRBJ2-6; D remains unclear. The germline V and J ends were trimmed by 3 bases and 0 bases, with 12 bases remaining between them. This CDR3 spans 17 amino acids. The CDR3 nucleotides read TGTGCCAGCAGTTTTGATACGCGCACCTCTGGGGCCAACGTCCTGACTTTC. This encodes CASSFDTRTSGANVLTF.

This clonotype has just a few counts. The rearrangement joins TRBV4-2 to TRBJ1-2; no reliable D call. The CDR3 covers 13 residues. V was clipped by 3 bases and J by 8 bases, with 13 bases between them. CDR1 is LGHNA, CDR2 YNFKEQ, per germline. For the CDR3, the DNA is TGTGCCAGCAGCCAGAAATGGTCGCAGGGCTACACCTTC. Translating gives CASSQKWSQGYTF.

This clonotype has more than one count but fewer than ten. The J gene is TRBJ1-1, the V gene TRBV29-1, with 7 bases that match TRBD1. The ends lost 3 bases at V and 5 bases at J; junction bases unmatched: 6. There are 13 residues in the CDR3. CDR1 and CDR2 (germline): SQVTM, ANQGSEA. The CDR3 bases are TGCAGCGTTGAGGTCGGGACAGATACTGAAGCTTTCTTT. Protein: CSVEVGTDTEAFF. The variable domain in full, with the rest retrieved from reference TRBV29-1 and TRBJ1-1, is SAVISQKPSRDICQRGTSLTIQCQVDSQVTMMFWYRQQPGQSLTLIATANQGSEATYESGFVIDKFPISRPNLTFSTLTVSNMSPEDSSIYLCSVEVGTDTEAFFGQGTRLTVV.

A few counts support this clonotype. The chain's CDR3 is CATSRASIAGFRFF. The CDR3 coding sequence is TGTGCCACCAGCAGAGCTTCGATAGCGGGTTTTCGGTTCTTC. The chain is built from TRBV15 and TRBJ2-1; 7 nucleotides line up with TRBD2. The trim removed 1 base at V and 15 bases at J, leaving 12 bases unmatched. CDR3 length: 14 amino acids. In germline, CDR1 is LNHNV, CDR2 YYDKDF (reference sequence).

This clonotype was counted only a few times. This chain connects TRBV21-1 to TRBJ2-7; TRBD2 is taken as the D call from the table, unchecked against the DNA. TRBV21-1 is a recognized pseudogene. The CDR3 extends over 15 amino acids. Here the CDR3 reads CASSPIGGPSYEQYF. As DNA, the CDR3 is TGTGCCAGCAGTCCCATCGGCGGGCCCTCCTACGAGCAGTACTTC.

The CDR3 nucleotides are TGTGCCACCGGGGGGGAACCTAACTATGGCTACACCTTC. It yields the protein CATGGEPNYGYTF. The genes are TRBV24-1 and TRBJ1-2; maybe TRBD1 (5 bases). In germline, CDR1 is KGHDR, CDR2 SFDVKD. The CDR3 runs 13 residues. V lost 9 bases, J lost 0 bases, and 10 bases lay in between.

The genes are TRBV29-1 and TRBJ2-1; possibly TRBD2 for D (5 bases). From germline, CDR1 is SQVTM and CDR2 ANQGSEA. This CDR3 contains 12 residues. Trimming cost V 7 bases and J 9 bases, with 16 bases left between them. The CDR3 nucleotides read TGCAGCGCCTCTGCCACGAGGGCTGAGCAGTTCTTC. Amino acids: CSASATRAEQFF.

This clonotype was picked up a small number of times. The rearrangement uses TRBV7-9 and TRBJ2-5, with a tentative D call TRBD1 (6 bases). There are 15 residues in the CDR3. Germline CDR1 reads SEHNR; CDR2 reads FQNEAQ (reference sequence). V was shortened by 5 bases and J by 11 bases, with 24 bases between the two germline ends. CDR3 sequence: CASSRPQNRAWEQYF. The CDR3 coding sequence is TGTGCCAGCAGCCGTCCTCAAAACAGGGCATGGGAGCAGTACTTC. Filled out from reference TRBV7-9 and TRBJ2-5, the complete variable domain reads DTGVSQNPRHKITKRGQNVTFRCDPISEHNRLYWYRQTLGQGPEFLTYFQNEAQLEKSRLLSDRFSAERPKGSFSTLEIQRTEQGDSAMYLCASSRPQNRAWEQYFGPGTRLLVL.